The clone carrying this T cell receptor (beta chain) was seen only once. Antigen unknown. This entry is derived from a study of CD8 T cells in Susac syndrome. Random hexamers served to reverse transcribe about 0.5 to 1 ug RNA. Multiplex immunoSEQ PCR targeted 54 Vbeta and 13 Jbeta TCR beta segments. MiXCR was run by TCRdb on the immunoSEQ multiplex PCR reads, yielding one entry per CDR3 protein. The sample contains around 200,000 distinct CDR3 sequences, 95% of which appear only once. Study findings and constraints: It was acknowledged in the study that its TCR sequencing and HLA analysis involved a relatively small number of individuals.

Sequencing of TCR beta was performed on blood CD8+ and CD4+ T cells. While CD8+ and CD4+ T cells were isolated negatively, TEMRA cells were enriched by FACS. Sequenced material: CD4+ T cells from PBMCs. The clonotype was recovered from a human donor with multiple sclerosis.

The CDR3 nucleotides are TGTGCCAGCAGTTCGCGAATCTACGAGCAGTACTTC. It is translated as CASSSRIYEQYF. J is TRBJ2-7 and V is TRBV6-2 or TRBV6-3; D is undetermined. Germline loops: CDR1 MNHEY, CDR2 SVGEGT. Trimming shortened V by 4 bases and J by 3 bases, and 7 bases separated the two germline ends. The CDR3 totals 12 residues.